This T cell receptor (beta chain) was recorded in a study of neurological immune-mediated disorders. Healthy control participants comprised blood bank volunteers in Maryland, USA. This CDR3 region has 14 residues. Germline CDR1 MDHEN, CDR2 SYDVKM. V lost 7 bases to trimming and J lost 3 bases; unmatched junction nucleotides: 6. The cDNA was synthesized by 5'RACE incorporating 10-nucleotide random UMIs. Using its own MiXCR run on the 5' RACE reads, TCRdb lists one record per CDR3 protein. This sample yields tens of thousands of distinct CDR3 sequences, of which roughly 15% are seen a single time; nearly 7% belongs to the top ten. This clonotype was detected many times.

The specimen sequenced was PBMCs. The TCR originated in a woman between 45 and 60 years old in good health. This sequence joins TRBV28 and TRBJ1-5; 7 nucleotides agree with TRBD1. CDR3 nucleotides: TGTGCCAGCACCAAGACAGGGTTCAATCAGCCCCAGCATTTT. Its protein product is CASTKTGFNQPQHF.